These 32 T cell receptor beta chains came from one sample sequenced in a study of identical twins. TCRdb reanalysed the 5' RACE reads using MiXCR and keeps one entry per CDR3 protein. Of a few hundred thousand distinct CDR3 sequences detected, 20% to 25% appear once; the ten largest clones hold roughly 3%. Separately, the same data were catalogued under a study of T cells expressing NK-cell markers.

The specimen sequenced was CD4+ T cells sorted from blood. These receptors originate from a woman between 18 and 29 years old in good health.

The CDR3 loop reads CASSFLGGANQPQHF. CDR3 coding DNA: TGTGCCAGCAGTTTTCTAGGGGGGGCAAATCAGCCCCAGCATTTT. V and J are TRBV12-3 or TRBV12-4 and TRBJ1-5; D may be TRBD1 (6 bases). This CDR3 is built from 15 residues. Deletions cut 3 bases from V and 4 bases from J, with 13 bases between.

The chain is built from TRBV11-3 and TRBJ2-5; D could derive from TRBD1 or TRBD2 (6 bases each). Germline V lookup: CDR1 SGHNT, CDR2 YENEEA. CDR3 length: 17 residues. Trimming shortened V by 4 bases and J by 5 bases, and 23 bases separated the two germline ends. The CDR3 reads CASSSPVGGYMRETQYF. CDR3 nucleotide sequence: TGTGCCAGCAGCTCCCCAGTGGGGGGCTACATGAGGGAGACCCAGTACTTC. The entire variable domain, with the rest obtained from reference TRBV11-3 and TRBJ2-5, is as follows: EAGVVQSPRYKIIEKKQPVAFWCNPISGHNTLYWYLQNLGQGPELLIRYENEEAVDDSQLPKDRFSAERLKGVDSTLKIQPAELGDSAVYLCASSSPVGGYMRETQYFGPGTRLLVL.

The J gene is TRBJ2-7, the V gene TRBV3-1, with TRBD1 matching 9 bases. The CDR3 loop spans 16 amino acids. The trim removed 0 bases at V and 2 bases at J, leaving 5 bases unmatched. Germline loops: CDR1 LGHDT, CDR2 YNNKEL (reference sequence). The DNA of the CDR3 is TGTGCCAGCAGCCAAGATCGGGGACAGGGCACCTACGAGCAGTACTTC. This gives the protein CASSQDRGQGTYEQYF.

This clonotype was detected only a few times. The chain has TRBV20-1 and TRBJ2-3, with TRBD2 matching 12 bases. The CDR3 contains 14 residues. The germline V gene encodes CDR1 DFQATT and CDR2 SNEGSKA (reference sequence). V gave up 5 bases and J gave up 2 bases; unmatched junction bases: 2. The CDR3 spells CSAGTSGPTDTQYF. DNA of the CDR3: TGCAGTGCTGGGACTAGCGGGCCCACAGATACGCAGTATTTT.

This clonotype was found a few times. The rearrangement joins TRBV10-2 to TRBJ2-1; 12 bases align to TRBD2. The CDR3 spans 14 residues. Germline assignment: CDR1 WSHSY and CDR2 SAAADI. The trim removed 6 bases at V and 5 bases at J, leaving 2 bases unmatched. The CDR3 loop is CASRLAGGHNEQFF. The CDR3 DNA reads TGCGCCAGCAGACTAGCGGGAGGCCACAATGAGCAGTTCTTC.

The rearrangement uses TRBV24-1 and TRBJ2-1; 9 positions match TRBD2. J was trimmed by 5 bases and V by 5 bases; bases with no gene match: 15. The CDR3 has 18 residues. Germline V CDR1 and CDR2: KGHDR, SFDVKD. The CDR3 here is CATSGVPGGLAGHNEQFF. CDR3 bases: TGTGCCACCAGTGGGGTCCCCGGCGGGCTAGCGGGGCACAATGAGCAGTTCTTC.

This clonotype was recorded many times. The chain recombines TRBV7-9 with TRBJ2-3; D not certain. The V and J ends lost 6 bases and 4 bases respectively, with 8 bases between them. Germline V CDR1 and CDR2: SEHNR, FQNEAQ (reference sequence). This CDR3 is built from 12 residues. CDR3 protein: CASSSRADTQYF. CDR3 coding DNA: TGTGCCAGCAGTTCTAGGGCAGATACGCAGTATTTT.

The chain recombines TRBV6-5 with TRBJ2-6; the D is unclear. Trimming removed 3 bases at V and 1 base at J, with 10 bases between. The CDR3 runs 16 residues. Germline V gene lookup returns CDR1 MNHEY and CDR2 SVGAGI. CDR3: CASSYSLESGANVLTF. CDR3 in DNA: TGTGCCAGCAGTTATAGCTTGGAGTCTGGGGCCAACGTCCTGACTTTC.

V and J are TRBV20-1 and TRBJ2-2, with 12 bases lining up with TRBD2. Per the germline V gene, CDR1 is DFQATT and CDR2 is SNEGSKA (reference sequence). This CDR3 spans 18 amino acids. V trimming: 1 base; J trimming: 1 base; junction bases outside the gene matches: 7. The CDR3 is CSARGSSGRAQNTGELFF. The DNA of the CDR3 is TGCAGTGCTAGAGGTTCTAGCGGGAGGGCCCAGAACACCGGGGAGCTGTTTTTT.

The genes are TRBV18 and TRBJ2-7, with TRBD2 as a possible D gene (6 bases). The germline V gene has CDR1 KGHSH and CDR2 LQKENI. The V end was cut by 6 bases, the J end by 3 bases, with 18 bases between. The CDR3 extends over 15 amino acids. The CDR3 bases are TGTGCCAGCTCCCCCGCCGGGCGGGGCCGCTACGAGCAGTACTTC. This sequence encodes CASSPAGRGRYEQYF.

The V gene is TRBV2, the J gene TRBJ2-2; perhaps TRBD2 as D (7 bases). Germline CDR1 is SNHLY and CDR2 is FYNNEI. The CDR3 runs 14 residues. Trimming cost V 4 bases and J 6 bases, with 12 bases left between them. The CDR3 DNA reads TGTGCCAGCAGTGGCCCGGGGGGCCCCGGGGAGCTGTTTTTT. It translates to CASSGPGGPGELFF.

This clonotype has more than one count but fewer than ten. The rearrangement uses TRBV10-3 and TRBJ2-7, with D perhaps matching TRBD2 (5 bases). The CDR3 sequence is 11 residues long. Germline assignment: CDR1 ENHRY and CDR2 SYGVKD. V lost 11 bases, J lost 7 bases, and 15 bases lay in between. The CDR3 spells CASGSPGEQYF. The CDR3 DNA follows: TGTGCCTCCGGATCTCCGGGGGAGCAGTACTTC.

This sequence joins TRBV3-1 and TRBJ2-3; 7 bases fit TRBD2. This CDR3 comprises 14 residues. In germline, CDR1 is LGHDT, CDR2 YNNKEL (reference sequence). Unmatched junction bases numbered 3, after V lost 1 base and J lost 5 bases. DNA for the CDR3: TGTGCCAGCAGCCAAGCGGGGAGGGGAGATACGCAGTATTTT. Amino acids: CASSQAGRGDTQYF.

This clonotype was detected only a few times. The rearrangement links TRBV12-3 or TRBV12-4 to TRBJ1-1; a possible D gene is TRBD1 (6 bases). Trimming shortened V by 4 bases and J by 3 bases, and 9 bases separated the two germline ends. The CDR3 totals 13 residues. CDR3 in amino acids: CASSYRQDTEAFF. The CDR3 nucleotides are TGTGCCAGCAGTTACCGACAGGACACTGAAGCTTTCTTT.

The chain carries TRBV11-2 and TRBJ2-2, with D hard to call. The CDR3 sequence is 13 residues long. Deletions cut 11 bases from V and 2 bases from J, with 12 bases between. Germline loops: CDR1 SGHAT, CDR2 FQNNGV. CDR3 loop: CAGSSINTGELFF. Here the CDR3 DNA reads TGTGCCGGATCATCTATTAACACCGGGGAGCTGTTTTTT.

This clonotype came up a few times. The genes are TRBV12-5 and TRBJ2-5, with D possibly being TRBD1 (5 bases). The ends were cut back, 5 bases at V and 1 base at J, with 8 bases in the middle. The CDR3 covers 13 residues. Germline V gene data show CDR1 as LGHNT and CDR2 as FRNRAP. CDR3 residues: CASGRTFQETQYF. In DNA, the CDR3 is TGTGCTAGTGGTCGGACATTCCAAGAGACCCAGTACTTC.

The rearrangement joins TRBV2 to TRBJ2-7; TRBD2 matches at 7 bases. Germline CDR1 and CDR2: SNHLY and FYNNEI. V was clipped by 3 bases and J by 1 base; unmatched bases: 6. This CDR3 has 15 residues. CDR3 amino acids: CASSDAAGVSYEQYF. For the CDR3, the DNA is TGTGCCAGCAGTGACGCCGCGGGAGTATCCTACGAGCAGTACTTC.

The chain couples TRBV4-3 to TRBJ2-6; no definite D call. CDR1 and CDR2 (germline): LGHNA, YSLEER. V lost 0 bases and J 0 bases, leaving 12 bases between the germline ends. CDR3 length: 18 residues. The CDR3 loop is CASSQDLRSFSGANVLTF. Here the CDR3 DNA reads TGCGCCAGCAGCCAAGATTTGCGGTCCTTCTCTGGGGCCAACGTCCTGACTTTC.

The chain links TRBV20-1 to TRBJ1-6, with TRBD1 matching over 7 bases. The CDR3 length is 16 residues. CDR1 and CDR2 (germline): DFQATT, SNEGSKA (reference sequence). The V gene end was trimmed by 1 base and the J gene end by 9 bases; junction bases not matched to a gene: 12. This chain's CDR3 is CSARGQGLLTGSPLHF. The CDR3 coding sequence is TGCAGTGCTAGAGGACAGGGACTACTGACGGGTTCACCCCTCCACTTT.

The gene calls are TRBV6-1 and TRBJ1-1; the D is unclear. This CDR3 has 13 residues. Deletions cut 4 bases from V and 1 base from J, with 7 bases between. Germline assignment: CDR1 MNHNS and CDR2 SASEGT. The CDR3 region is CASSAGENTEAFF. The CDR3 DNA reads TGTGCCAGCAGTGCCGGGGAGAACACTGAAGCTTTCTTT.

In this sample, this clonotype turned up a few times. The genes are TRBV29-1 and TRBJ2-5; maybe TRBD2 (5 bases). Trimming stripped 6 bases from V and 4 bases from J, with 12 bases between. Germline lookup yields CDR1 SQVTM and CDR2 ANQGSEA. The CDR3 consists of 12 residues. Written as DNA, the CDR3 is TGCAGCGTCAAAACTAGTGCAGAGACCCAGTACTTC. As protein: CSVKTSAETQYF.

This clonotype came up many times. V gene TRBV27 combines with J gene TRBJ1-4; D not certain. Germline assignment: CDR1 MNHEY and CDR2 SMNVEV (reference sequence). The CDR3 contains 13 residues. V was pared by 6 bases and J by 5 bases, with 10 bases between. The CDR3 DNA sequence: TGTGCCAGCAGCCGAGCGGGAAATGAAAAACTGTTTTTT. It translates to CASSRAGNEKLFF.

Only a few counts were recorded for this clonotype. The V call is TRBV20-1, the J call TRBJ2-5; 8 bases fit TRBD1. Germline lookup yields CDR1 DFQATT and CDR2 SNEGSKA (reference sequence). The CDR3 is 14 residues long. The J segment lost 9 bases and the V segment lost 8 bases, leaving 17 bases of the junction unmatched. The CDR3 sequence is CSPSGQGALGAQYF. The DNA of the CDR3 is TGCAGTCCATCAGGTCAGGGGGCCCTAGGTGCCCAGTACTTC.

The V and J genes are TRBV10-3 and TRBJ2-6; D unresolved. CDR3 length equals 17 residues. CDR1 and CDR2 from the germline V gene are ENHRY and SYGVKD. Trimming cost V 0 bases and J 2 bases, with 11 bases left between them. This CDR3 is CAISESGKGTGANVLTF. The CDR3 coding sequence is TGTGCCATCAGTGAGTCAGGAAAAGGTACTGGGGCCAACGTCCTGACTTTC.

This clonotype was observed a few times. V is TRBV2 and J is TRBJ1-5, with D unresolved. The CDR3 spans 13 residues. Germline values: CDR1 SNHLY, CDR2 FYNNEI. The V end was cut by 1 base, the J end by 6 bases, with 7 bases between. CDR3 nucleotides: TGTGCCAGCAGTGAAGTGATGCTTCAGCCCCAGCATTTT. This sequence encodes CASSEVMLQPQHF.

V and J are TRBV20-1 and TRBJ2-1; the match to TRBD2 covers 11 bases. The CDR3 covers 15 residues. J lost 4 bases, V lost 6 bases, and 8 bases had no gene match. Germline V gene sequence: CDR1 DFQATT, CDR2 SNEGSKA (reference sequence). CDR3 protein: CSAPPASGRYNEQFF. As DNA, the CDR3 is TGCAGTGCCCCCCCTGCTAGCGGGAGGTACAATGAGCAGTTCTTC.

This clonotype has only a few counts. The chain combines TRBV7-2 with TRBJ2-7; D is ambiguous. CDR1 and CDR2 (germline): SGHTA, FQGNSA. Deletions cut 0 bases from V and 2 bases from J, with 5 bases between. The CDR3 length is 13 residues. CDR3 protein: CASSLARPYEQYF. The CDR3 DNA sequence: TGTGCCAGCAGCTTAGCTAGGCCCTACGAGCAGTACTTC. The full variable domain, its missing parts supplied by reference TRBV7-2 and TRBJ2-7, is GAGVSQSPSNKVTEKGKDVELRCDPISGHTALYWYRQSLGQGLEFLIYFQGNSAPDKSGLPSDRFSAERTGGSVSTLTIQRTQQEDSAVYLCASSLARPYEQYFGPGTRLTVT.

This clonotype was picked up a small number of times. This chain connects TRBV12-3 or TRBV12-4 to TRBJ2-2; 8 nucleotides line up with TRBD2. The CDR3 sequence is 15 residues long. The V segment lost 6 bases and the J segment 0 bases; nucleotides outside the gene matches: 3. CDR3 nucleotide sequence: TGTGCCAGCAGCCGGGGGGGCGCGAACACCGGGGAGCTGTTTTTT. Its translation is CASSRGGANTGELFF.

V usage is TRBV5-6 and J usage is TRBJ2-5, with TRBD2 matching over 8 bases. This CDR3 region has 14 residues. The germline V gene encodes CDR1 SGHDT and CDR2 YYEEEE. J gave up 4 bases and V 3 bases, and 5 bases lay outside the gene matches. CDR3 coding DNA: TGTGCCAGCAGCTCCGCCGCGGGGGGAGAGACCCAGTACTTC. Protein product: CASSSAAGGETQYF.

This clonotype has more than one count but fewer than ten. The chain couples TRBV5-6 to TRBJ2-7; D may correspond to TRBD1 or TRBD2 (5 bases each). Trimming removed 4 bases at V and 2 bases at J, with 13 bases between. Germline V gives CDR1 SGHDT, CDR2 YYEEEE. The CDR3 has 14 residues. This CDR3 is CASSVVGATYEQYF. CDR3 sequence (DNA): TGTGCCAGCAGCGTCGTCGGGGCCACCTACGAGCAGTACTTC.

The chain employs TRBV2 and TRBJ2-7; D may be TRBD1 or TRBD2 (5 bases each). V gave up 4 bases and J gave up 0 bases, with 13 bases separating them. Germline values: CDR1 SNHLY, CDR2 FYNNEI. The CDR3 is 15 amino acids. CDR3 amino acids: CASSGVAGASYEQYF. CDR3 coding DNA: TGTGCCAGCAGTGGGGTTGCCGGGGCCTCCTACGAGCAGTACTTC.

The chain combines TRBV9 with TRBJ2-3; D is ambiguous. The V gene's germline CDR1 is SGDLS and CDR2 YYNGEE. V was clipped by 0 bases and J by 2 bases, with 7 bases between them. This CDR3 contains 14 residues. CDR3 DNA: TGTGCCAGCAGCGTAGAAGGTACCACAGATACGCAGTATTTT. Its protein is CASSVEGTTDTQYF.